This TCR beta chain was profiled in a study of blood T cell repertoires in COVID-19. About the study: Some COVID-19 samples were acute and others convalescent; all came from the United States, Italy and Spain. In each case, the material was cDNA or gDNA derived from T cells, B-cell-depleted T cells, or PBMCs.

Each recovered donor of Cohort 3 presented with two negative PCRs, clearance, or symptom resolution. Here immunoSEQ multiplex PCR was the method, and the copy in TCRdb shows in-frame clones only, minus some. Of 260,000 or so clones in the sample, around 84% were seen once. Germline V gene data show CDR1 as SGHDT and CDR2 as YYEEEE. This CDR3 region has 15 residues. The V gene end was trimmed by 0 bases and the J gene end by 1 base; junction bases not matched to a gene: 2. The chain carries TRBV5-6 and TRBJ2-7; 9 bases are a match to TRBD2. This sequence originates from a man younger than 30 who had recovered from COVID-19. Sequencing was carried out using PBMCs or T cells enriched from blood (not recorded which). The CDR3 is CASSLGLAGSYEQYF. The CDR3, as DNA: TGTGCCAGCAGCTTGGGGCTAGCGGGGTCCTACGAGCAGTACTTC.